This T cell receptor beta chain was identified during a study of blood T cell repertoires in COVID-19. Trimming took 4 bases from V and 0 from J, leaving 16 bases between them. The V gene's germline CDR1 is SQVTM and CDR2 ANQGSEA. This CDR3 has 16 amino acids. Profiled with immunoSEQ multiplex PCR; TCRdb holds only in-frame clones, not every one. Of about 120,000 clones detected, around 81% appear once; the ten largest clones hold 3.8%. This chain connects TRBV29-1 to TRBJ2-1, with D perhaps matching TRBD1 (5 bases). The clonotype was recovered from a woman aged 50 to 60 with acute or convalescent COVID-19. What was sequenced was peripheral blood. The CDR3 spells CSVGVGWGPSYNEQFF. CDR3 nucleotide sequence: TGCAGCGTTGGAGTGGGGTGGGGCCCCTCCTACAATGAGCAGTTCTTC.